This TCR beta chain was observed in a study of cytomegalovirus exposure and HLA in healthy donors (dated by TCRdb to about 2017). Study-wide context: According to an earlier analysis of a few hundred of the donors, about 179 million T cells yielded 100 million or so unique TCR beta sequences and 276 Gb of sequence data. Approximately 310 gigabases of sequencing data and 78 million or so unique TCR sequences were included in an early release covering about 620 HLA-typed donors. Of the approximately 400 genotyped donors, 81% fell in the genetic ancestry cluster associated with self-reported Caucasian donors. The study aimed to test whether cataloging public T cell receptors could reveal signatures of past pathogen exposure. The study profiled the T cell repertoires of some 610 subjects by immunosequencing and related them to cytomegalovirus serostatus. Along with the approximately 670-subject first cohort, a separate validation cohort of about 110 different subjects was used. The study combined high-throughput TCR immunosequencing, statistical association of individual TCRs with disease status, and machine learning to predict cytomegalovirus infection status. In a later analysis, previously published TCR beta repertoires from hundreds of donors were re-analyzed and high-resolution HLA genotyping was added so that TCR occurrence patterns could be studied. Rather than using new phenotypic data, the later analysis identified candidate immune exposures from TCR beta sequences and from how often those sequences occurred across donors. In an earlier analysis of 500 to 650 of the donors, high-throughput TCR beta sequencing was used to judge whether each TCR beta V gene segment behaved as functional or pseudogenic. Alongside the repertoire data, information on donor age, sex, ethnicity and CMV serostatus was compiled. A later genetic analysis used genome-wide SNP genotypes for about 65% of the roughly 700 donors, treating that subset as a discovery cohort. Every repertoire in the discovery cohort had been generated on one and the same sequencing platform. HLA typing included class I and class II loci at four-digit resolution. The number of typed donors differed by locus: roughly 620-630 for A, B, C, DRB1 and DQB1; some 500 for DQA1; approximately 600 for DPA1; and some 470 for DPB1. Because of strong linkage in the cohort, five DR-DQ haplotypes were treated as single units for association and clustering. Across under 500 genotyped donors of the cohort, an average of about 240,000 unique TCR beta nucleotide sequences per donor were sequenced, and 15% to 20% of those sequences were non-productive. The study at large found these results: An association between a missense DCLRE1C variant and V-gene and J-gene trimming of TCR beta chains was found in a later genetic analysis and replicated in an independent cohort. In vitro tests confirmed that three of the cytomegalovirus-associated TCR beta chains recognize cytomegalovirus antigens. The classifier was reported to diagnose cytomegalovirus status with high specificity and sensitivity in both the original and validation cohorts. Correlated functional status among segregating V segments might be attributable to linkage disequilibrium, but an unknown experimental factor could not be ruled out. A later analysis reported that several top co-occurrence clusters appeared linked to parvovirus B19, influenza, CMV and Epstein-Barr virus. In a later analysis, about 16,000 TCR beta sequences were associated with specific HLA alleles at a false discovery rate of 0.05. In an earlier analysis of 587 of the donors, most TCR beta V segments appeared in productive rearrangements about 87% or about 30% of the time, broadly matching IMGT annotations. Compared with the approximately 700-donor mean, donors in an Asian-associated ancestry cluster had fewer N-insertions in productive TCRs, according to a later genetic analysis. Because counts were too low, 15 to 20 rarely observed V segments, including chromosome 9 orphons, were excluded from the earlier analysis of several hundred of the donors. The 87-base-pair reads could not distinguish some IMGT-functional V segments, including TRBV6-2 and TRBV6-3, so those segments were excluded. Across donors, most TCR sequences were observed very rarely, whereas some public TCRs were present in many individuals. CMV serostatus was the only immune exposure information available for the cohort. A further reported finding was that TCR beta sequences accurately predicted the HLA-A and HLA-B alleles for most subjects in the first cohort. It was suggested by the authors that the approach could potentially be generalized to other disease states and immunological phenotypes. A later analysis found that HLA-associated TCR beta chains were more clonally expanded and had lower generation probabilities than equally common non-associated chains. The study gave a list of 150 to 200 TCR beta chains associated with cytomegalovirus. Sequencing depth was assumed to be roughly uniform across donors in the presence/absence analyses, though that assumption may not hold. In this cohort, only TCR beta chains were sequenced, and detectable features were limited by the absence of alpha or paired-chain data. The sequencing pipeline was judged likely to have produced a cluster of highly shared sequence variants as a technical artifact. A later analysis found that TCR association rates varied across HLA loci, with DRB1 alleles showing the most associated TCRs and HLA-C alleles the fewest. Because HLA typing was unavailable for some donors at each locus, only the typed subset was used in association tests. When HLA alleles, especially DR and DQ, strongly co-occurred, TCR associations were difficult to assign to individual alleles. According to a later analysis, most CMV-associated TCR beta chains appeared to be HLA-restricted, and the HLA associations seemed to be driven largely by CMV exposure.

Worth noting for this clone: No antigen is known for it.

The junction shows trimming of 6 bases on V and 2 bases on J, plus 14 bases between the germline ends. Counted from cysteine to phenylalanine, this CDR3 has 14 amino acids. Of all the DNA, just the CDR3 is kept, 42 bases in frame from base 1. Based on the germline V gene (reference sequence), the CDR1 and CDR2 sequences are MNHNY and SVGAGI. Library creation used the immunoSEQ multiplex PCR assay. For the multiplex PCR, a mixture combining 60 forward primers for TCR Vbeta segments and 13 reverse primers for TCR Jbeta segments was used. A multiplex PCR assay on genomic DNA amplified the CDR3 region of rearranged TCR beta genes. The Illumina HiSeq System was used to sequence the amplified TCR beta libraries as 87-base-pair reads. Per the original workflow: A later analysis tallied roughly 76 million unique TCR beta chains across the 666 repertoires, and around 12 million of those chains were shared by two or more donors. Raw reads were error-corrected and collapsed into unique sequences with a nearest-neighbor algorithm that merged closely related sequences to remove PCR and sequencing errors. Alignment of CDR3 sequences to IMGT reference sequences was used to assign V, D and J gene segments. For a sequence to be retained, a match of at least six nucleotides was required to both a V gene segment and a J gene segment. A rearrangement counted as productive if the CDR3 had no stop codons and remained in frame with V and J, and every other rearrangement counted as non-productive. CDR3 was defined according to IMGT convention as the region running from the second conserved V-encoded cysteine to the conserved J-encoded phenylalanine. In an earlier analysis of 500 to 650 of the donors, sequences lacking an unambiguous match to a single V gene segment were excluded. In an earlier analysis of almost 600 of the donors, a V segment was called functional when productive rearrangements were above 56.7%, and segregating when the standard deviation between donors exceeded 5%. To diagnose cytomegalovirus status from the catalog of TCR beta chain sequences, a statistical classification framework was built. In a later analysis, V and J genes were assigned by comparing TCR nucleotide sequences against IMGT/GENE-DB human TR gene sequences. Using the TCRdist pipeline, a later analysis assigned CDR3 sequences along with most-parsimonious VDJ recombination scenarios. In a later analysis, each TCR beta chain was defined by its CDR3 amino acid sequence together with its V-gene family, and reads lacking a unique V-gene family were excluded. To address suspected cross-contamination and a sequencing artifact, a later analysis removed 550 to 750 highly shared, low-generation-probability nucleotide sequences. In a later analysis, a clonal expansion index for each public chain was calculated from normalized within-repertoire ranks of inferred template counts. Generation probabilities in a later analysis came from a VDJ recombination model fitted to out-of-frame rearrangements, and those results were checked against IGoR. In a later analysis, TCR-TCR, TCR-HLA and TCR-CMV co-occurrence was scored with hypergeometric tests, and a repertoire-size bias correction was applied to TCR pairs. False discovery rates were estimated in a later analysis by permuting HLA or CMV assignments 20 times. A later analysis grouped co-occurring TCRs with DBSCAN, adding TCRdist sequence similarity when clustering within HLA-allele-positive subsets. Co-occurrence clustering excluded repertoires with fewer than 30,000 or more than 120,000 public chains, plus five with anomalous nucleotide sharing. In TCRdb, the immuneACCESS table is reduced to in-frame sequences with V and J assigned. These tables do not hold every clone; where another copy was compared, an unresolved V gene accounts for under half, and the others remain unexplained. V and J calls and clone size come straight from that table; D and trimming were deduced from the DNA. The sample's table lists a count of around 100,000 clones. The top ten constitute about 3.5% of the sample.

The cohort comprised under 700 healthy bone marrow donors. At the time of sampling, every cohort member was nominally healthy, though immune exposures that went unrecorded were likely present. The donor was CMV seronegative and belonged to the group of 320 or so seronegative cohort members. Each donor provided a peripheral blood sample, and peripheral blood mononuclear cells were used for TCR beta sequencing. Genomic DNA extraction from the blood cell samples was performed with the Qiagen DNeasy Blood Extraction Kit. This receptor was taken from a man aged 40-50 years in good health and CMV-seronegative. The sequence joins TRBV6-6 to TRBJ2-7; confidence is insufficient to name the D gene. Sequencing was performed on PBMCs. The DNA sequence is given as TGTGCCAGCAGGACAAATGAAACACCCTACGAGCAGTACTTC. Protein translation: CASRTNETPYEQYF.